One sample yielded the 10 T cell receptor beta chains listed below, sequenced in a study of T cell repertoires in cytomegalovirus infection (dated by TCRdb to the late 2010s). The run used an Illumina HiSeq 1500. Through fastp at Q25 and MiXCR, TCRdb rebuilt clones from the public reads, retaining in-frame beta chains. A single entry per CDR3 protein holds the most common genes and DNA from its merged rows. For this sample the table gives 480,000 or so distinct CDR3 sequences, of which about 11% were detected only once. 10% of the sample lies in the top ten. Sequencing used PBMCs. Source of these receptors: a human donor in good health (CMV status not recorded). Some clones in this sample may be carry-over from other donors' samples.

This clonotype was detected only a few times. The V and J genes are TRBV29-1 and TRBJ2-1, with 7 bases matching TRBD1. The CDR3 is 13 residues long. Germline assignment: CDR1 SQVTM and CDR2 ANQGSEA. V was pared by 2 bases and J by 6 bases, with 4 bases of the junction left unmatched. The CDR3 protein is CSVERGRVNEQFF. The CDR3 bases are TGCAGCGTTGAAAGGGGGCGCGTCAATGAGCAGTTCTTC.

The chain is built from TRBV3-1 and TRBJ2-5; unclear D gene. Trimming cost V 0 bases and J 1 base, with 12 bases left between them. The CDR3 totals 16 residues. CDR1 and CDR2 from the germline V gene are LGHDT and YNNKEL (reference sequence). Written as DNA, the CDR3 is TGTGCCAGCAGCCAAGATGGTTCAATCCCCCAAGAGACCCAGTACTTC. Translating gives CASSQDGSIPQETQYF.

This chain uses TRBV5-6 with TRBJ2-7, with D maybe TRBD2 (6 bases). In germline, CDR1 is SGHDT, CDR2 YYEEEE. Trimming stripped 3 bases from V and 3 bases from J, with 13 bases between. This CDR3 has 14 residues. The CDR3 DNA follows: TGTGCCAGCAGCTCGGGACTTGGTTACTACGAGCAGTACTTC. This gives the protein CASSSGLGYYEQYF.

This clonotype appeared many times. V gene TRBV5-6 combines with J gene TRBJ2-1; D is undetermined. With 0 bases removed from V and 0 bases from J, the gap between germline ends came to 10 bases. The CDR3 runs to 16 residues. The germline gives CDR1 SGHDT, CDR2 YYEEEE. The DNA for the CDR3 is TGTGCCAGCAGCTTGGGGGTTGCAAGCTCCTACAATGAGCAGTTCTTC. This sequence encodes CASSLGVASSYNEQFF.

This clonotype was picked up many times. V is TRBV12-3 or TRBV12-4 and J is TRBJ2-3; the match to TRBD1 covers 9 bases. This CDR3 contains 16 residues. Trimming took 3 bases from V and 5 from J; bases not matched to a gene: 9. In DNA form, the CDR3 reads TGTGCCAGCAGTTTTACCGGGACAGGGCGAGGAGATACGCAGTATTTT. It is translated as CASSFTGTGRGDTQYF.

The CDR3 coding sequence is TGTGCCACCAGCAGAGATCGTGGGACAACCGGTGGCTACACCTTC. It encodes CATSRDRGTTGGYTF. This sequence joins TRBV15 and TRBJ1-2; D may be TRBD1 (6 bases). Deletions cut 0 bases from V and 7 bases from J, with 15 bases between. The CDR3 has 15 residues. CDR1 LNHNV and CDR2 YYDKDF come from the germline V gene (reference sequence).

The gene calls are TRBV5-1 and TRBJ2-1; unclear D gene. Trimming shortened V by 1 base and J by 7 bases, and 6 bases separated the two germline ends. The CDR3 contains 12 residues. In germline, CDR1 is SGHRS, CDR2 YFSETQ. In DNA form, the CDR3 reads TGCGCCAGCAGCTTGACCGCTAATGAGCAGTTCTTC. This gives the protein CASSLTANEQFF.

This sequence joins TRBV5-1 and TRBJ2-7; D is tentatively TRBD1 or TRBD2 (5 bases each). The CDR3 sequence is 17 residues long. V lost 0 bases and J 0 bases, leaving 16 bases between the germline ends. The germline V gene encodes CDR1 SGHRS and CDR2 YFSETQ. The CDR3 bases are TGCGCCAGCAGCTTGGGTATAGGGGAGAGGAGCTCCTACGAGCAGTACTTC. Translated: CASSLGIGERSSYEQYF.

The J gene is TRBJ2-7, the V gene TRBV28, with D maybe TRBD1 (6 bases). The CDR3 is 14 amino acids. The V gene's germline CDR1 is MDHEN and CDR2 SYDVKM. V lost 3 bases to trimming and J lost 5 bases, with 14 bases between them. This CDR3 reads CASSFEQGIDEQYF. The CDR3, as DNA: TGTGCCAGCAGTTTTGAACAGGGCATCGACGAGCAGTACTTC. Supplemented by reference TRBV28 and TRBJ2-7, the full variable domain reads DVKVTQSSRYLVKRTGEKVFLECVQDMDHENMFWYRQDPGLGLRLIYFSYDVKMKEKGDIPEGYSVSREKKERFSLILESASTNQTSMYLCASSFEQGIDEQYFGPGTRLTVT.

This clonotype was recorded many times. The chain joins TRBV7-3 to TRBJ2-2, with D perhaps TRBD1 (5 bases). Germline V gene sequence: CDR1 SGHTA, CDR2 FQGTGA. The CDR3 is 16 amino acids. Trimming pared 3 bases from V and 1 base from J, leaving 12 bases between. This CDR3 reads CASSFQGHLNTGELFF. For the CDR3, the DNA is TGTGCCAGCAGCTTCCAAGGACACCTGAACACCGGGGAGCTGTTTTTT. Using reference TRBV7-3 and TRBJ2-2 for the parts outside the CDR3, the full variable domain is GAGVSQTPSNKVTEKGKYVELRCDPISGHTALYWYRQSLGQGPEFLIYFQGTGAADDSGLPNDRFFAVRPEGSVSTLKIQRTERGDSAVYLCASSFQGHLNTGELFFGEGSRLTVL.